One sample yielded the 23 T cell receptor beta chains listed below, sequenced in a study of T-cell memory formation after mild COVID-19. In TCRdb, the 5' RACE reads were re-called with MiXCR into one record per CDR3 protein. In the table there are about 350,000 distinct CDR3 sequences, over 13% of which are singletons. Sequencing was done on a sample of PBMCs or a T cell subset sorted from them (not recorded which). These receptor sequences come from a man between 18 and 35 years old who had mild COVID-19 (a few samples of this study predate the infection). Cell type and time point are not known.

The rearrangement joins TRBV4-1 to TRBJ1-5; D unclear. Trimming removed 0 bases from V and 4 bases from J, with 16 bases in between. The CDR3 extends over 17 amino acids. In germline, CDR1 is MGHRA, CDR2 YSYEKL. The CDR3 here is CASSQEPPGRTNQPQHF. CDR3 DNA: TGCGCCAGCAGCCAAGAACCGCCGGGGAGGACGAATCAGCCCCAGCATTTT.

This clonotype was detected a few times. This chain joins TRBV28 and TRBJ2-3, with unresolved D. The CDR3 is 14 amino acids. Per the germline V gene, CDR1 is MDHEN and CDR2 is SYDVKM. V lost 8 bases and J lost 2, with 14 bases in between. The CDR3 DNA follows: TGTGCCAGCGGTTCGCGAGTTCCCACAGATACGCAGTATTTT. Translated: CASGSRVPTDTQYF.

This chain joins TRBV2 and TRBJ2-3, with TRBD2 matching 7 bases. The CDR3 sequence is 14 residues long. CDR1 and CDR2 from the germline V gene are SNHLY and FYNNEI. The ends lost 8 bases at V and 8 bases at J; junction bases unmatched: 13. Written as DNA, the CDR3 is TGTGCCAGCGTTCAGAGCGGGGTGATTGGTACGCAGTATTTT. This sequence encodes CASVQSGVIGTQYF.

Judged by abundance, this clonotype is medium-sized. This chain links TRBV29-1 with TRBJ2-7; no clear D. The germline V gene encodes CDR1 SQVTM and CDR2 ANQGSEA. The CDR3 contains 12 residues. V shed 1 base and J shed 5 bases, with 9 bases lying between them. CDR3 residues: CSVEVRADEQYF. The CDR3 DNA reads TGCAGCGTTGAAGTTCGGGCAGACGAGCAGTACTTC.

The chain is built from TRBV20-1 and TRBJ1-2, with D perhaps matching TRBD1 (6 bases). Germline CDR1 and CDR2: DFQATT and SNEGSKA (reference sequence). V dropped 6 bases and J dropped 6 bases, with 14 bases sitting between them. This CDR3 contains 12 residues. The CDR3 sequence is CSAVRGIDGYTF. The CDR3 nucleotides read TGCAGTGCAGTTAGGGGGATTGATGGCTACACCTTC.

The gene calls are TRBV19 and TRBJ2-2; 8 nucleotides line up with TRBD1. The CDR3 covers 14 residues. Trimming took 7 bases from V and 1 from J; bases not matched to a gene: 2. The germline V gene encodes CDR1 LNHDA and CDR2 SQIVND (reference sequence). The CDR3 protein is CASKQGGNTGELFF. As DNA, the CDR3 is TGTGCCAGTAAACAGGGGGGGAACACCGGGGAGCTGTTTTTT. Filled out from reference TRBV19 and TRBJ2-2, the complete variable domain reads DGGITQSPKYLFRKEGQNVTLSCEQNLNHDAMYWYRQDPGQGLRLIYYSQIVNDFQKGDIAEGYSVSREKKESFPLTVTSAQKNPTAFYLCASKQGGNTGELFFGEGSRLTVL.

The table lists this clonotype with a few counts. The chain uses TRBV6-4 and TRBJ2-1; 7 nucleotides match TRBD2. The CDR3 consists of 15 residues. Germline CDR1 MRHNA, CDR2 SNTAGT. V was pared by 5 bases and J by 3 bases, with 7 bases of the junction left unmatched. The CDR3 nucleotides read TGTGCCAGCAGTTACAACAGCGGGGACTACAATGAGCAGTTCTTC. Translating gives CASSYNSGDYNEQFF.

The V gene is TRBV7-7, the J gene TRBJ2-5; 10 bases map to TRBD2. V was clipped by 3 bases and J by 3 bases; unmatched bases: 7. The length of the CDR3 is 16 residues. Germline CDR1 reads SSHAT; CDR2 reads FNYEAQ (reference sequence). The CDR3: CASSLALAGAKETQYF. In nucleotides, the CDR3 is TGTGCCAGCAGCTTGGCCCTAGCGGGGGCCAAAGAGACCCAGTACTTC.

This clonotype was seen only a few times. The chain couples TRBV15 to TRBJ2-2; 8 bases map to TRBD2. The CDR3 sequence is 16 residues long. Germline-derived CDR1 and CDR2 are LNHNV and YYDKDF (reference sequence). Losses at the gene ends were 4 bases for V and 3 bases for J; bases not matched to a gene: 7. CDR3 bases: TGTGCCACCAGCAACCGACGGGGGGGCCACACCGGGGAGCTGTTTTTT. Residues: CATSNRRGGHTGELFF.

The chain couples TRBV18 to TRBJ1-5; D not resolved. Looked up from germline, CDR1 is KGHSH and CDR2 is LQKENI. The CDR3 is made up of 16 amino acids. V was cut by 0 bases and J by 2 bases, with 11 bases left in between. The CDR3 loop is CASSPPGLQGNQPQHF. CDR3 sequence (DNA): TGTGCCAGCTCACCACCCGGGCTCCAAGGCAATCAGCCCCAGCATTTT.

This clonotype was found a few times. V gene TRBV5-1 combines with J gene TRBJ2-7; 8 bases line up with TRBD1. There are 16 residues in the CDR3. CDR1 and CDR2 from the germline V gene are SGHRS and YFSETQ. Trimming cost V 0 bases and J 6 bases; bases outside gene matches: 11. The CDR3 loop is CASSLDGRGHRSEQYV. The CDR3 DNA sequence: TGCGCCAGCAGCTTGGATGGCAGGGGGCACCGCTCCGAGCAGTACGTC.

This clonotype was seen a few times. The chain combines TRBV6-5 with TRBJ2-7, with 7 nucleotides matching TRBD1. V lost 2 bases and J lost 3; bases outside the gene matches: 7. CDR1 is MNHEY, CDR2 SVGAGI, per germline. CDR3 size: 15 residues. The CDR3 DNA is TGTGCCAGCAGTTACGGGACAGCCGAATACTACGAGCAGTACTTC. This codes for CASSYGTAEYYEQYF.

A few counts support this clonotype. The V and J genes are TRBV7-3 and TRBJ1-6, with D unresolved. The germline V gene encodes CDR1 SGHTA and CDR2 FQGTGA. V lost 6 bases, J lost 5 bases, and 8 bases lay in between. This CDR3 is built from 13 residues. This CDR3 reads CASSFGNNSPLHF. The CDR3, as DNA: TGTGCCAGCAGTTTTGGGAATAATTCACCCCTCCACTTT.

Only one count was recorded for this clonotype. The chain has TRBV5-1 and TRBJ1-4; 8 positions match TRBD1. The germline gives CDR1 SGHRS, CDR2 YFSETQ. The V segment lost 8 bases and the J segment 7 bases; nucleotides outside the gene matches: 10. CDR3 length: 14 amino acids. The CDR3 nucleotides read TGCGCCAGGGACAGGGCCGGGGCGGGTGAAAAACTGTTTTTT. Amino acids: CARDRAGAGEKLFF.

This chain joins TRBV7-3 and TRBJ2-1; perhaps TRBD2 as D (6 bases). V gave up 5 bases and J gave up 6 bases, with 11 bases separating them. The germline CDR1 and CDR2 sequences are SGHTA and FQGTGA. There are 13 residues in the CDR3. The CDR3 is CASSPGTSNEQFF. In DNA, the CDR3 is TGTGCCAGCAGCCCCGGGACTTCCAATGAGCAGTTCTTC.

This clonotype appeared a few times. The J gene is TRBJ1-1, the V gene TRBV29-1, with D maybe TRBD1 (6 bases). CDR1 and CDR2 (germline): SQVTM, ANQGSEA. V lost 7 bases and J 5 bases, leaving 20 bases between the germline ends. CDR3 length: 14 amino acids. The CDR3 nucleotides are TGCAGCGCCGACTGGTTCCGGGACAAGACTGAAGCTTTCTTT. Translated: CSADWFRDKTEAFF.

The V gene is TRBV28, the J gene TRBJ1-3; D gene uncertain. V dropped 5 bases and J dropped 4 bases, with 15 bases sitting between them. The CDR3 loop spans 15 amino acids. The germline V gene has CDR1 MDHEN and CDR2 SYDVKM. The CDR3 coding sequence is TGTGCCAGCAGTCCCCCCGGGTCTTCAGGAAACACCATATATTTT. Its translation is CASSPPGSSGNTIYF.

The chain joins TRBV4-3 to TRBJ2-1, with D tentatively TRBD2 (7 bases). CDR1 is LGHNA, CDR2 YSLEER, per germline. The CDR3 totals 16 residues. Trimming stripped 1 base from V and 5 bases from J, with 15 bases between. CDR3 DNA: TGCGCCAGCAGCCAAGCGGGGGGCGGGGTAAACAATGAGCAGTTCTTC. This translates into CASSQAGGGVNNEQFF.

The chain joins TRBV2 to TRBJ2-7; D is perhaps TRBD1 or TRBD2 (5 bases each). Trimming removed 6 bases at V and 3 bases at J, with 21 bases between. Germline V CDR1 and CDR2: SNHLY, FYNNEI. The CDR3 has 16 residues. DNA for the CDR3: TGTGCCAGCAGCGCTACCCGGGACCGAGACTACTACGAGCAGTACTTC. Translation: CASSATRDRDYYEQYF.

This clonotype was observed a few times. The chain's CDR3 is CASSLSGPIRVQYF. The CDR3 DNA reads TGTGCCAGCAGCTTAAGCGGACCAATTCGGGTGCAGTACTTC. The chain is built from TRBV7-3 and TRBJ2-7; D uncertain. The CDR3 length is 14 residues. V lost 1 base, J lost 9 bases, and 16 bases lay in between. Germline V gene lookup returns CDR1 SGHTA and CDR2 FQGTGA.

This clonotype was recorded at least ten times. The germline gene is not matched at one end of the junction; a read error may be the cause. This chain uses TRBV7-7 with TRBJ2-3; 9 positions match TRBD2. Germline CDR1 is SSHAT and CDR2 is FNYEAQ (reference sequence). This CDR3 spans 16 amino acids. The CDR3 DNA is TGTGCTAGCAGCCCGCGAGCGGGGGGATTCACAGATACGCAGTATTTT. Its translation: CASSPRAGGFTDTQYF. Combining the CDR3 with reference TRBV7-7 and TRBJ2-3 gives the whole variable domain GAGVSQSPRYKVTKRGQDVTLRCDPISSHATLYWYQQALGQGPEFLTYFNYEAQPDKSGLPSDRFSAERPEGSISTLTIQRTEQRDSAMYRCASSPRAGGFTDTQYFGPGTRLTVL.

This clonotype has ten or more counts. The chain joins TRBV12-3 or TRBV12-4 to TRBJ2-7; D may be TRBD1 or TRBD2 (5 bases each). V lost 4 bases to trimming and J lost 4 bases, with 11 bases between them. The CDR3 runs to 13 residues. The CDR3 loop reads CASSSGTFYEQYF. The DNA of the CDR3 is TGTGCCAGCAGTTCCGGGACGTTTTACGAGCAGTACTTC.

This clonotype was picked up a small number of times. V usage is TRBV6-5 and J usage is TRBJ1-1; 7 nucleotides line up with TRBD1. The germline gives CDR1 MNHEY, CDR2 SVGAGI. The CDR3 spans 15 residues. V lost 2 bases and J lost 4; bases outside the gene matches: 7. This CDR3 is CASSYRGPGGTEAFF. DNA of the CDR3: TGTGCCAGCAGTTACCGGGGGCCAGGGGGCACTGAAGCTTTCTTT.